A single sample is the source of the 5 T cell receptor beta chains below, sequenced in a study of T cell responses to AZD1222 COVID-19 vaccine. Sequencing used immunoSEQ multiplex PCR; TCRdb keeps in-frame clones, though not all of them. Of about 53,000 clones listed, approximately 84% were seen once; the top ten hold 25% to 30%. The sequenced sample was peripheral blood, obtained on day 0 of AZD1222 vaccination. The receptors here all came from an adult in good health.

There are many counts of this clone. This chain links TRBV4-2 with TRBJ2-5; tentatively, D is TRBD1 (5 bases). The CDR3 is made up of 16 amino acids. V gave up 3 bases and J gave up 1 base, with 15 bases separating them. CDR1 and CDR2 (germline): LGHNA, YNFKEQ. CDR3 region: CASSHLSIGAQETQYF. The CDR3 region has the DNA TGTGCCAGCAGCCACCTCTCCATAGGGGCCCAAGAGACCCAGTACTTC.

The rearrangement joins TRBV13 to TRBJ2-7; TRBD2 aligns across 8 bases. Trimming removed 1 base from V and 2 bases from J; junction bases left unmatched: 4. Germline V gene sequence: CDR1 PRHDT, CDR2 FYEKMQ (reference sequence). This CDR3 has 15 amino acids. The CDR3 loop is CASSLVAGGPYEQYF. CDR3 coding DNA: TGTGCCAGCAGCTTAGTGGCGGGAGGTCCCTACGAGCAGTACTTC.

The rearrangement joins TRBV5-1 to TRBJ1-1; 10 bases line up with TRBD1. CDR1 is SGHRS, CDR2 YFSETQ, per germline. This CDR3 comprises 13 residues. With V trimmed by 2 bases and J by 10 bases, 5 bases remained unmatched. The CDR3 region is CASSLDRGPGAFF. In DNA form, the CDR3 reads TGCGCCAGCAGCTTAGACAGGGGGCCTGGAGCTTTCTTT.

This clone was found a few times. This rearrangement joins TRBV11-2 to TRBJ2-7; no definite D call. Germline lookup yields CDR1 SGHAT and CDR2 FQNNGV. This CDR3 contains 12 residues. V was shortened by 3 bases and J by 5 bases, with 8 bases between the two germline ends. CDR3 loop: CASSLWVNEQYF. The CDR3, as DNA: TGTGCCAGCAGCTTGTGGGTTAACGAGCAGTACTTC.

The J gene is TRBJ1-5, the V gene TRBV28; D may be TRBD1 (6 bases). Trimming took off 6 bases at V and 7 bases at J, with 25 bases between the two ends. Germline lookup yields CDR1 MDHEN and CDR2 SYDVKM. The CDR3 consists of 17 residues. This CDR3 is CASSQARDNYGNQPQHF. The CDR3 nucleotides are TGTGCCAGCAGCCAAGCCAGGGACAACTACGGTAACCAGCCCCAGCATTTT.